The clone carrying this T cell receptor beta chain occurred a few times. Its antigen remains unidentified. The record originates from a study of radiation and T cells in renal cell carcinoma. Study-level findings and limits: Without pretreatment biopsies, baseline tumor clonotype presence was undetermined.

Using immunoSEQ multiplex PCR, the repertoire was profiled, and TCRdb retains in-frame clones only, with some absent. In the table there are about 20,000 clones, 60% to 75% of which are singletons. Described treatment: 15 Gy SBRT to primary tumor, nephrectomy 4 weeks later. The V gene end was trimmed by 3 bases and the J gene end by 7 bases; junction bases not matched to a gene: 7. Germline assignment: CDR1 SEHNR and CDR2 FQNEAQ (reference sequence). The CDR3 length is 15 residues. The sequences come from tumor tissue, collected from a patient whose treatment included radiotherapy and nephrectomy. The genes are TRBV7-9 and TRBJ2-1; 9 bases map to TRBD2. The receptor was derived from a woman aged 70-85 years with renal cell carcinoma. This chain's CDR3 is CASSFGLAGTNEQFF. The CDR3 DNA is TGTGCCAGCAGCTTCGGGCTAGCGGGGACAAATGAGCAGTTCTTC.